Each of the 13 T cell receptor beta chains below was sequenced from the same sample in a study of blood T cell repertoires in COVID-19. Sequenced by immunoSEQ multiplex PCR; TCRdb stores in-frame clones only, minus some. The profile shows some 200,000 clones, roughly four fifths of them singletons. Input material: peripheral blood. These receptors came from a woman of 80 years or more with COVID-19, enrolled during active disease.

This clone was seen more than once but under ten times. The chain combines TRBV6-2 or TRBV6-3 with TRBJ2-1, with 7 bases identical to TRBD2. The junction had 6 bases not matched to a gene; V was cut back by 0 bases and J by 4 bases. From germline, CDR1 is MNHEY and CDR2 SVGEGT. This CDR3 region has 16 residues. DNA for the CDR3: TGTGCCAGCAGTTACTCGAGGCTAGCGGTATACAATGAGCAGTTCTTC. It translates to CASSYSRLAVYNEQFF.

CDR3 residues: CASSISRQGLYGYTF. CDR3 bases: TGTGCCAGCAGCATTTCAAGACAGGGTCTCTATGGCTACACCTTC. The chain carries TRBV9 and TRBJ1-2; TRBD1 aligns across 7 bases. This CDR3 is 15 amino acids long. Trimming took 4 bases from V and 4 from J; bases not matched to a gene: 10. Germline CDR1 is SGDLS and CDR2 is YYNGEE.

This rearrangement joins TRBV30 to TRBJ1-2, with 8 bases identical to TRBD1. V shed 3 bases and J 7 bases; nucleotides not matched to a gene: 7. This CDR3 is built from 13 residues. Germline V gene data show CDR1 as GTSNPN and CDR2 as SVGIG (reference sequence). The CDR3 DNA follows: TGTGCCTGGAGGCGGACAGGGCCAACTGGCTACACCTTC. It encodes CAWRRTGPTGYTF.

The chain recombines TRBV27 with TRBJ2-4, with D perhaps matching TRBD2 (6 bases). CDR1 and CDR2 from the germline V gene are MNHEY and SMNVEV (reference sequence). The germline V and J ends were trimmed by 0 bases and 9 bases, with 12 bases remaining between them. The CDR3 totals 14 residues. The CDR3 loop is CASSLSGGESIQYF. The CDR3 nucleotides read TGTGCCAGCAGTTTATCGGGCGGGGAGAGCATTCAGTACTTC.

The J gene is TRBJ1-6, the V gene TRBV28; D ambiguous. Germline V gene data show CDR1 as MDHEN and CDR2 as SYDVKM. Trimming shortened V by 3 bases and J by 6 bases, and 18 bases separated the two germline ends. The CDR3 is 17 residues long. Here the CDR3 reads CASSLGASKAVNSPLHF. The CDR3 coding sequence is TGTGCCAGCAGTTTGGGAGCATCGAAAGCAGTTAATTCACCCCTCCACTTT.

The table lists this clone with a few counts. J is TRBJ2-3 and V is TRBV19; 7 bases are a match to TRBD1. This CDR3 is built from 16 residues. Trimming removed 6 bases from V and 1 base from J; junction bases left unmatched: 10. The germline V gene encodes CDR1 LNHDA and CDR2 SQIVND (reference sequence). CDR3 nucleotides: TGTGCCAGTAGGCGACAGGGATCCACCGGCACAGATACGCAGTATTTT. It codes for CASRRQGSTGTDTQYF.

CDR3 loop: CASRDRSYNEQFF. The CDR3, as DNA: TGTGCCAGCCGGGACAGGTCGTACAATGAGCAGTTCTTC. The chain uses TRBV6-5 and TRBJ2-1; TRBD1 agrees at 8 bases. The CDR3 has 13 residues. The trim removed 8 bases at V and 4 bases at J, leaving 4 bases unmatched. Germline V gene lookup returns CDR1 MNHEY and CDR2 SVGAGI.

With regard to this clone: A junction end diverges from the germline sequence, so it may reflect a read error. V and J are TRBV29-1 and TRBJ2-2; TRBD2 matches 11 bases. This CDR3 comprises 15 residues. Germline V gene sequence: CDR1 SQVTM, CDR2 ANQGSEA. Here the CDR3 DNA reads TGCAGCGCTGAAGGGACTAGCGGAAACACCGGGGAGCTGTTTTTT. Its translation is CSAEGTSGNTGELFF.

This chain's CDR3 is CASSPPLAGKGNEQFF. CDR3 nucleotide sequence: TGCGCCAGCAGCCCCCCACTAGCGGGGAAAGGCAATGAGCAGTTCTTC. The chain joins TRBV5-1 to TRBJ2-1; TRBD2 aligns across 10 bases. V trimming: 4 bases; J trimming: 6 bases; junction bases outside the gene matches: 10. The CDR3 has 16 amino acids. Germline V gene sequence: CDR1 SGHRS, CDR2 YFSETQ.

In DNA, the CDR3 is TGTGCCAGCAGATTCAACGGAGATTCACCCCTCCACTTT. Its translation: CASRFNGDSPLHF. The chain has TRBV7-9 and TRBJ1-6; D unresolved. V lost 6 bases and J lost 8, with 11 bases in between. Germline values: CDR1 SEHNR, CDR2 FQNEAQ (reference sequence). The CDR3 covers 13 residues.

V and J are TRBV11-3 and TRBJ1-1; TRBD1 matches 9 bases. This CDR3 region has 16 residues. The V gene end was trimmed by 0 bases and the J gene end by 1 base; junction bases not matched to a gene: 3. Germline V CDR1 and CDR2: SGHNT, YENEEA. The CDR3 region is CASSLEGTGTNTEAFF. CDR3 nucleotide sequence: TGTGCCAGCAGCTTAGAGGGGACAGGGACGAACACTGAAGCTTTCTTT.

This clone has just a few counts. The V gene is TRBV5-1, the J gene TRBJ2-1; D perhaps matches TRBD1 (5 bases). Between the trimmed V and J ends, which lost 1 base and 5 bases, there was a span of 7 bases. Germline V gene lookup returns CDR1 SGHRS and CDR2 YFSETQ. This CDR3 spans 13 amino acids. In DNA form, the CDR3 reads TGCGCCAGCAGCTTGCTAGGGGACAATGAGCAGTTCTTC. It codes for CASSLLGDNEQFF.

This clone has just one count. This rearrangement joins TRBV2 to TRBJ1-4; possible D gene TRBD1, 5 bases. Germline V gene sequence: CDR1 SNHLY, CDR2 FYNNEI. The V gene lost 4 bases and the J gene lost 8 bases, with 20 bases spanning the gap. The CDR3 is 16 amino acids. The CDR3 coding sequence is TGTGCCAGCAGTGCTTCAGGGCTATTCAGAATCGAAAAACTGTTTTTT. Translating it yields CASSASGLFRIEKLFF.